Presented here are 21 T cell receptor beta chains from one specimen sequenced in a study of blood T cell repertoires in COVID-19. Profiled with immunoSEQ multiplex PCR; TCRdb holds only in-frame clones, not every one. Of about 75,000 clones listed, approximately 90% are singletons. Sequencing was performed on peripheral blood. The receptors were gathered from a woman in her fifties or sixties with acute or convalescent COVID-19.

The chain links TRBV11-2 to TRBJ2-7; D is unclear. Germline V gene data show CDR1 as SGHAT and CDR2 as FQNNGV. V gave up 1 base and J gave up 1 base, with 11 bases separating them. CDR3 length equals 15 residues. DNA of the CDR3: TGTGCCAGCAGCTTAGGCCGGTCACCGTCCTACGAGCAGTACTTC. Residues: CASSLGRSPSYEQYF.

V usage is TRBV5-1 and J usage is TRBJ1-6; 8 nucleotides match TRBD1. The CDR3 runs 15 residues. Per the germline V gene, CDR1 is SGHRS and CDR2 is YFSETQ. J lost 8 bases, V lost 4 bases, and 8 bases had no gene match. The CDR3 spells CASSGMTGAYSPLHF. CDR3 sequence (DNA): TGCGCCAGCAGCGGAATGACAGGGGCCTATTCACCCCTCCACTTT.

CDR3 sequence reads: CASSQVTGSTEAFF. CDR3 nucleotide sequence: TGTGCCAGCAGCCAAGTAACCGGGAGCACTGAAGCTTTCTTT. The V call is TRBV3-1 (or the pseudogene TRBV3-2), the J call TRBJ1-1; D remains unclear. Trimming removed 1 base at V and 4 bases at J, with 10 bases between. In germline, CDR1 is LGHDT, CDR2 YNNKEL (reference sequence). CDR3 size: 14 residues.

V is TRBV5-6 and J is TRBJ2-7; D might be TRBD2 (6 bases). The germline V gene has CDR1 SGHDT and CDR2 YYEEEE. The V end lost 4 bases, the J end lost 1 base, and 12 bases lay between the germline ends. The length of the CDR3 is 14 residues. CDR3 region: CASSPGLGSYEQYF. CDR3 bases: TGTGCCAGCAGCCCGGGACTTGGGTCCTACGAGCAGTACTTC.

The rearrangement uses TRBV18 and TRBJ1-5; 9 bases fit TRBD1. The V segment lost 5 bases and the J segment 2 bases; nucleotides outside the gene matches: 7. Per germline, CDR1 KGHSH and CDR2 LQKENI. There are 16 residues in the CDR3. The CDR3 loop reads CASSLTGTGRNQPQHF. The CDR3 nucleotides read TGTGCCAGCTCATTAACCGGGACAGGGCGCAATCAGCCCCAGCATTTT.

The J gene is TRBJ2-3, the V gene TRBV18; 13 bases map to TRBD2. V was clipped by 8 bases and J by 6 bases; unmatched bases: 8. The CDR3 extends over 15 amino acids. Germline-derived CDR1 and CDR2 are KGHSH and LQKENI. Here the CDR3 DNA reads TGTGCCAGCCTCGGACTAGCGGGAGACCTGGATACGCAGTATTTT. Its translation: CASLGLAGDLDTQYF.

The chain has TRBV28 and TRBJ1-4; TRBD1 matches at 8 bases. Losses at the gene ends were 6 bases for V and 4 bases for J; bases not matched to a gene: 7. The CDR3 totals 15 residues. Germline assignment: CDR1 MDHEN and CDR2 SYDVKM. The DNA of the CDR3 is TGTGCCAGCAGGTTCGCGGGACAGGTTAATGAAAAACTGTTTTTT. Amino acid sequence: CASRFAGQVNEKLFF.

The chain is built from TRBV28 and TRBJ2-7; possibly TRBD1 for D (5 bases). The CDR3 has 14 amino acids. Germline V CDR1 and CDR2: MDHEN, SYDVKM. Trimming left V 3 bases short and J 5 bases short, with 14 bases between. CDR3 nucleotides: TGTGCCAGCAGTTTCACGGCAGGGCCGGACGAGCAGTACTTC. Residues: CASSFTAGPDEQYF.

Details on this clone: This specimen includes other DNA sequences encoding the same CDR3. The V call is TRBV6-5, the J call TRBJ1-1; the match to TRBD1 covers 10 bases. In germline, CDR1 is MNHEY, CDR2 SVGAGI. After removal of 6 bases from V and 4 bases from J, the junction contained 2 bases not matched to a gene. This CDR3 is built from 13 residues. CDR3 loop: CASSRDRGTEAFF. The CDR3 bases are TGTGCCAGCAGCAGGGACAGGGGCACTGAAGCTTTCTTT.

This sequence joins TRBV3-1 (or the pseudogene TRBV3-2) and TRBJ1-1; a weak D match, TRBD1 (6 bases). The CDR3 consists of 15 residues. V lost 4 bases to trimming and J lost 9 bases, with 21 bases between them. CDR1 is LGHDT and CDR2 is YNNKEL in the germline V gene (reference sequence). The CDR3 DNA sequence: TGTGCCAGCAGCCGACTGCGGCAGGGGAAGCGTAAAGCTTTCTTT. This translates into CASSRLRQGKRKAFF.

As for this clone: The junction does not match germline at one end; this may be a read error. The chain couples TRBV6-6 to TRBJ2-1, with 8 positions matching TRBD2. The CDR3 contains 12 residues. Germline V lookup: CDR1 MNHNY, CDR2 SVGAGI (reference sequence). The CDR3 region is CASSYSGGLEIF. The CDR3 region has the DNA TGTGCCAGCAGTTACTCGGGGGGACTAGAGATCTTC.

The chain recombines TRBV18 with TRBJ1-5; a weak D match, TRBD1 (6 bases). Per germline, CDR1 KGHSH and CDR2 LQKENI. The CDR3 covers 17 residues. Deletions cut 6 bases from V and 0 bases from J, with 18 bases between. CDR3 amino acids: CASSPGGAGYSNQPQHF. Here the CDR3 DNA reads TGTGCCAGCTCGCCCGGGGGGGCAGGGTATAGCAATCAGCCCCAGCATTTT.

The chain links TRBV30 to TRBJ2-7, with D possibly being TRBD2 (6 bases). From germline, CDR1 is GTSNPN and CDR2 SVGIG (reference sequence). The V end was cut by 7 bases, the J end by 2 bases, with 15 bases between. The CDR3 is 13 residues long. As DNA, the CDR3 is TGTGCCTTAGGAGGGTTCGAGGCCTACGAGCAGTACTTC. Its translation: CALGGFEAYEQYF.

This clone was detected only a few times. V is TRBV6-5 and J is TRBJ1-1, with 7 bases aligning to TRBD1. V lost 6 bases to trimming and J lost 7 bases; unmatched junction nucleotides: 5. Germline assignment: CDR1 MNHEY and CDR2 SVGAGI. The CDR3 spans 12 residues. CDR3: CASRRRQGEAFF. The DNA of the CDR3 is TGTGCCAGCAGGCGCAGACAGGGTGAAGCTTTCTTT.

The chain recombines TRBV5-4 with TRBJ2-7; 9 bases are a match to TRBD1. The V and J ends lost 3 bases and 4 bases, in that order; junction bases with no gene match: 5. This CDR3 spans 14 amino acids. Germline CDR1 is SGHNT and CDR2 is YYREEE (reference sequence). CDR3 coding DNA: TGTGCCAGCAGCTCGAACAGGGGGCGTTACGAGCAGTACTTC. Translating gives CASSSNRGRYEQYF. The full variable domain, completed using reference TRBV5-4 and TRBJ2-7, is ETGVTQSPTHLIKTRGQQVTLRCSSQSGHNTVSWYQQALGQGPQFIFQYYREEENGRGNFPPRFSGLQFPNYSSELNVNALELDDSALYLCASSSNRGRYEQYFGPGTRLTVT.

The table lists this clone with a count of one. The rearrangement uses TRBV6-2 or TRBV6-3 and TRBJ2-7; 7 bases are a match to TRBD1. V gave up 3 bases and J gave up 6 bases; unmatched junction bases: 8. The CDR3 length is 14 residues. Germline loops: CDR1 MNHEY, CDR2 SVGEGT. The CDR3 region is CASSYYRGLGEQYF. CDR3 DNA sequence: TGTGCCAGCAGTTATTACAGGGGCCTCGGCGAGCAGTACTTC.

The chain is built from TRBV18 and TRBJ1-1, with TRBD1 as a possible D gene (6 bases). Germline-derived CDR1 and CDR2 are KGHSH and LQKENI. Trimming left V 3 bases short and J 4 bases short, with 9 bases between. The CDR3 spans 13 residues. CDR3 sequence reads: CASSPDRFTEAFF. CDR3 DNA: TGTGCCAGCTCACCCGACAGGTTCACTGAAGCTTTCTTT. The variable domain in full, completed from reference TRBV18 and TRBJ1-1, reads NAGVMQNPRHLVRRRGQEARLRCSPMKGHSHVYWYRQLPEEGLKFMVYLQKENIIDESGMPKERFSAEFPKEGPSILRIQQVVRGDSAAYFCASSPDRFTEAFFGQGTRLTVV.

The V call is TRBV7-8, the J call TRBJ2-7; 9 nucleotides agree with TRBD1. The CDR3 contains 14 residues. Germline V gene sequence: CDR1 SGHVS, CDR2 FQNEAQ. Germline trimming cut 5 bases from V and 7 bases from J; bases unmatched to any gene: 9. The CDR3 is CASSPRDRVREQYF. The CDR3, as DNA: TGTGCCAGCAGCCCCCGGGACAGGGTGCGGGAGCAGTACTTC.

This clone appeared a single time. The V and J genes are TRBV24-1 and TRBJ2-1; possibly TRBD2 for D (5 bases). The V and J ends lost 8 bases and 0 bases respectively, with 13 bases between them. Germline V CDR1 and CDR2: KGHDR, SFDVKD. CDR3 size: 15 residues. The CDR3 bases are TGTGCCACCACCCCAAGCGGAAGCTCCTACAATGAGCAGTTCTTC. It yields the protein CATTPSGSSYNEQFF.

The rearrangement links TRBV7-2 to TRBJ1-2; D not resolved. Germline CDR1 reads SGHTA; CDR2 reads FQGNSA. CDR3 length: 14 residues. Trimming pared 5 bases from V and 7 bases from J, leaving 17 bases between. CDR3 loop: CASSPRRASSGYTF. Here the CDR3 DNA reads TGTGCCAGCAGCCCTCGGAGGGCCTCTTCTGGCTACACCTTC.

The chain carries TRBV12-3 or TRBV12-4 and TRBJ1-3; D is perhaps TRBD1 (6 bases). With 7 bases removed from V and 4 bases from J, the gap between germline ends came to 11 bases. This CDR3 contains 13 residues. The CDR3 region is CASTPGQGNTIYF. The CDR3 DNA sequence: TGTGCCAGCACCCCGGGACAAGGAAACACCATATATTTT.